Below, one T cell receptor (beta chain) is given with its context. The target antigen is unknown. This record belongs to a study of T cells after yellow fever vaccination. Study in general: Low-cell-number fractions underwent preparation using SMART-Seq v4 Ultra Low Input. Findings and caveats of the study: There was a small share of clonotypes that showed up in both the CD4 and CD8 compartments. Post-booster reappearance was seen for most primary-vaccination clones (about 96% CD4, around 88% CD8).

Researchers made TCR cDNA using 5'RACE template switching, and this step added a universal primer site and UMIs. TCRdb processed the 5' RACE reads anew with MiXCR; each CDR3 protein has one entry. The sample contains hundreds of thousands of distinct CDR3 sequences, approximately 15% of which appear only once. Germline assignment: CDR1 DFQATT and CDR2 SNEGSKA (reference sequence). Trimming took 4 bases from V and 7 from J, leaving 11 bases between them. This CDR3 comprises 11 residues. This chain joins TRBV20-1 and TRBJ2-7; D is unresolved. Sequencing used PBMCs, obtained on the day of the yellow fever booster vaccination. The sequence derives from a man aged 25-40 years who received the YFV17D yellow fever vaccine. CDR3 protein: CSAINLGEQYF. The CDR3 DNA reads TGCAGTGCTATCAATCTGGGGGAGCAGTACTTC.